This T cell receptor beta chain emerged from a study of technical replicates of blood from several donors. Using immunoSEQ multiplex PCR, the repertoire was profiled, and TCRdb retains in-frame clones only, with some absent. The table shows fewer than 45,000 clones, with 96% occurring only once. CDR1 and CDR2 from the germline V gene are SGHTA and FQGNSA. The CDR3 sequence is 14 residues long. V lost 8 bases, J lost 3 bases, and 6 bases stayed unmatched. The gene calls are TRBV7-2 and TRBJ2-7, with TRBD2 identical over 11 bases. The specimen was T cells isolated from PBMCs. The receptor's source is a human donor in good health. The CDR3 is CASGLAGSLYEQYF. The DNA of the CDR3 is TGTGCCAGCGGACTAGCGGGTTCCCTCTACGAGCAGTACTTC. Using reference TRBV7-2 and TRBJ2-7 for the parts outside the CDR3, the full variable domain is GAGVSQSPSNKVTEKGKDVELRCDPISGHTALYWYRQSLGQGLEFLIYFQGNSAPDKSGLPSDRFSAERTGGSVSTLTIQRTQQEDSAVYLCASGLAGSLYEQYFGPGTRLTVT.